This TCR beta chain was captured by sequencing in a study of T cells in Graves' hyperthyroidism and ophthalmopathy. The CDR3 regions of TCR beta were amplified from RNA transcripts. Researchers ran a first-round RT-PCR on the TCR CDR3 using the HTBI primer set. MiXCR, run by TCRdb on the multiplex PCR reads, gives a single entry per CDR3 protein. The sample lists about 360,000 distinct CDR3 sequences; roughly 13% were seen once. This clonotype turned up a few times. Germline CDR1 and CDR2: MGHRA and YSYEKL. The V end lost 4 bases, the J end lost 0 bases, and 13 bases lay between the germline ends. CDR3 length: 16 amino acids.

Sequencing was done on a sample of blood. This chain uses TRBV4-1 with TRBJ1-5; tentative D call: TRBD1 (5 bases). This receptor was taken from a woman between 18 and 30 years old with Graves' hyperthyroidism. The CDR3 DNA follows: TGCGCCAGCAGCCCCAGGGTTTTGGGTAGCAATCAGCCCCAGCATTTT. This gives the protein CASSPRVLGSNQPQHF.